The 25 T cell receptor beta chains presented below share a single source sample, sequenced in a study of T cell repertoires in cytomegalovirus infection. TCRdb processed the reads anew with MiXCR; each CDR3 protein has one entry. The sample shows 450,000 to 600,000 distinct CDR3 sequences, about 11% of them seen only once. Sequencing used PBMCs. These receptors were collected from a human donor in good health (CMV status not recorded). Some clones in this sample may be carry-over from other donors' samples.

The table lists this clonotype with many counts. V gene TRBV28 combines with J gene TRBJ2-7, with D tentatively TRBD2 (6 bases). Between the trimmed V and J ends, which lost 6 bases and 1 base, there was a span of 28 bases. Germline CDR1 is MDHEN and CDR2 is SYDVKM. The CDR3 length is 19 residues. The CDR3 DNA is TGTGCCAGCAGCCCCCGACAGAGAACGGGAGTAGCGGTTTCCTACGAGCAGTACTTC. This codes for CASSPRQRTGVAVSYEQYF. Supplemented by reference TRBV28 and TRBJ2-7, the full variable domain reads DVKVTQSSRYLVKRTGEKVFLECVQDMDHENMFWYRQDPGLGLRLIYFSYDVKMKEKGDIPEGYSVSREKKERFSLILESASTNQTSMYLCASSPRQRTGVAVSYEQYFGPGTRLTVT.

Many counts were recorded for this clonotype. The chain joins TRBV7-9 to TRBJ2-7; 7 bases align to TRBD1. V was pared by 8 bases and J by 0 bases, with 4 bases of the junction left unmatched. Germline CDR1 SEHNR, CDR2 FQNEAQ (reference sequence). The CDR3 spans 13 residues. The CDR3 coding sequence is TGTGCCAGCCTTAGGGACAGCTCCTACGAGCAGTACTTC. This encodes CASLRDSSYEQYF.

At least ten counts were recorded for this clonotype. The gene calls are TRBV7-9 and TRBJ2-1; TRBD2 is a possible D gene (6 bases). The length of the CDR3 is 15 residues. Trimming removed 5 bases at V and 3 bases at J, with 14 bases between. Germline V CDR1 and CDR2: SEHNR, FQNEAQ (reference sequence). The CDR3 DNA reads TGTGCCAGCAGCCCAGCGGAGGGCCTCTACAATGAGCAGTTCTTC. Its translation: CASSPAEGLYNEQFF. The variable domain in full, completed from reference TRBV7-9 and TRBJ2-1, reads DTGVSQNPRHKITKRGQNVTFRCDPISEHNRLYWYRQTLGQGPEFLTYFQNEAQLEKSRLLSDRFSAERPKGSFSTLEIQRTEQGDSAMYLCASSPAEGLYNEQFFGPGTRLTVL.

This clonotype was seen at least ten times. The chain employs TRBV27 and TRBJ1-5; 9 nucleotides agree with TRBD1. The CDR3 loop spans 15 amino acids. CDR1 and CDR2 (germline): MNHEY, SMNVEV (reference sequence). Losses at the gene ends were 5 bases for V and 3 bases for J; bases not matched to a gene: 5. The CDR3 coding sequence is TGTGCCAGCAGTCATCGGACAGGGGACAATCAGCCCCAGCATTTT. Its translation is CASSHRTGDNQPQHF.

At least ten counts were recorded for this clonotype. The chain employs TRBV19 and TRBJ2-7; 11 nucleotides agree with TRBD1. CDR1 is LNHDA and CDR2 is SQIVND in the germline V gene (reference sequence). The junction had 5 bases not matched to a gene; V was cut back by 1 base and J by 3 bases. There are 16 residues in the CDR3. CDR3 DNA: TGTGCCAGTAGTATAGCTTGGACAGGGGGCCTCTACGAGCAGTACTTC. Amino acids: CASSIAWTGGLYEQYF.

Concerning this clonotype itself: A much larger clonotype is one base distant, so this may be a read error. The V and J genes are TRBV5-4 and TRBJ2-3; the match to TRBD1 covers 8 bases. Germline V gives CDR1 SGHNT, CDR2 YYREEE (reference sequence). This CDR3 contains 16 residues. For the CDR3, the DNA is TGTACCAGCAGCCCCGGTTATCACAGGGGGGCAGATACGCAGTATTTT. It is translated as CTSSPGYHRGADTQYF.

This clonotype was detected a few times. The chain combines TRBV5-1 with TRBJ2-2, with D maybe TRBD2 (5 bases). This CDR3 contains 14 residues. The ends were cut back, 5 bases at V and 1 base at J, with 9 bases in the middle. The germline CDR1 and CDR2 sequences are SGHRS and YFSETQ. The CDR3, as DNA: TGCGCCAGCAGATTCGGGATGAACACCGGGGAGCTGTTTTTT. Translating it yields CASRFGMNTGELFF.

This clonotype was seen many times. This sequence joins TRBV28 and TRBJ2-3; D is unclear. Germline V CDR1 and CDR2: MDHEN, SYDVKM. The length of the CDR3 is 14 residues. Trimming cost V 2 bases and J 2 bases, with 8 bases left between them. CDR3: CASSLDYNTDTQYF. The CDR3 nucleotides are TGTGCCAGCAGTTTAGATTATAACACAGATACGCAGTATTTT. The whole variable domain, filled in from reference TRBV28 and TRBJ2-3, reads DVKVTQSSRYLVKRTGEKVFLECVQDMDHENMFWYRQDPGLGLRLIYFSYDVKMKEKGDIPEGYSVSREKKERFSLILESASTNQTSMYLCASSLDYNTDTQYFGPGTRLTVL.

The chain couples TRBV29-1 to TRBJ2-7; 8 bases fit TRBD1. The CDR3 is 12 amino acids. CDR1 is SQVTM, CDR2 ANQGSEA, per germline. With 5 bases clipped from V and 2 bases from J, the junction kept 2 bases outside the gene matches. Here the CDR3 DNA reads TGCAGCGTTCTGACAGGGGCCTACGAGCAGTACTTC. This sequence encodes CSVLTGAYEQYF.

This clonotype was seen repeatedly, ten times or more. V usage is TRBV7-2 and J usage is TRBJ1-2; TRBD1 agrees at 7 bases. V was clipped by 4 bases and J by 5 bases; unmatched bases: 7. Germline V gives CDR1 SGHTA, CDR2 FQGNSA. The length of the CDR3 is 14 residues. This CDR3 reads CASSSRDSLYGYTF. In DNA form, the CDR3 reads TGTGCCAGCAGCTCACGGGACAGCTTATATGGCTACACCTTC. The full variable domain, its missing parts supplied by reference TRBV7-2 and TRBJ1-2, is GAGVSQSPSNKVTEKGKDVELRCDPISGHTALYWYRQSLGQGLEFLIYFQGNSAPDKSGLPSDRFSAERTGGSVSTLTIQRTQQEDSAVYLCASSSRDSLYGYTFGSGTRLTVV.

This clonotype was seen at least ten times. The chain is built from TRBV7-2 and TRBJ1-2; D uncertain. The CDR3 totals 16 residues. Trimming cost V 5 bases and J 0 bases, with 16 bases left between them. Germline V gene lookup returns CDR1 SGHTA and CDR2 FQGNSA. This CDR3 is CASSRLDTEANYGYTF. The CDR3 coding sequence is TGTGCCAGCAGCAGACTCGACACAGAAGCTAACTATGGCTACACCTTC.

In its sample, this clonotype was seen many times. V and J are TRBV4-1 and TRBJ1-1; no reliable D call. The V gene's germline CDR1 is MGHRA and CDR2 YSYEKL. This CDR3 is 13 amino acids long. V was shortened by 1 base and J by 8 bases, with 11 bases between the two germline ends. CDR3 sequence reads: CASSQVPGREAFF. The CDR3 DNA reads TGCGCCAGCAGCCAAGTCCCAGGCAGGGAAGCTTTCTTT.

J is TRBJ2-7 and V is TRBV12-3 or TRBV12-4; D is perhaps TRBD1 (6 bases). V was shortened by 5 bases and J by 4 bases, with 12 bases between the two germline ends. The CDR3 consists of 13 residues. CDR3 DNA: TGTGCCAGCAGTCCAGGGGACGGTTACGAGCAGTACTTC. It codes for CASSPGDGYEQYF.

This clonotype was counted between two and nine times. The rearrangement uses TRBV20-1 and TRBJ2-7; 8 positions match TRBD2. The germline V gene encodes CDR1 DFQATT and CDR2 SNEGSKA (reference sequence). J lost 6 bases, V lost 5 bases, and 6 bases had no gene match. The CDR3 is 12 residues long. The CDR3 DNA reads as TGCAGTGCTCCCCGGGGGGGGGCCGAGCAGTACTTC. Protein: CSAPRGGAEQYF.

This clonotype was detected ten times or more. The chain combines TRBV2 with TRBJ2-3, with 9 bases identical to TRBD2. CDR1 SNHLY and CDR2 FYNNEI come from the germline V gene. After removal of 6 bases from V and 2 bases from J, the junction contained 18 bases not matched to a gene. The CDR3 covers 19 residues. CDR3 amino acids: CASSAPGLANPRTTDTQYF. Here the CDR3 DNA reads TGTGCCAGCAGCGCTCCGGGACTAGCTAATCCTAGAACCACAGATACGCAGTATTTT.

This clonotype has a count of ten or more. The rearrangement joins TRBV20-1 to TRBJ1-4, with 9 bases lining up with TRBD1. The V gene end was trimmed by 2 bases and the J gene end by 6 bases; junction bases not matched to a gene: 1. Germline values: CDR1 DFQATT, CDR2 SNEGSKA (reference sequence). The CDR3 contains 13 residues. This CDR3 reads CSARTGGDEKLFF. The DNA for the CDR3 is TGCAGTGCTAGAACAGGGGGCGATGAAAAACTGTTTTTT.

There are many counts of this clonotype. The chain is built from TRBV28 and TRBJ2-1, with TRBD2 identical over 8 bases. V lost 6 bases to trimming and J lost 7 bases; unmatched junction nucleotides: 14. The germline gives CDR1 MDHEN, CDR2 SYDVKM. The CDR3 is 16 residues long. CDR3 nucleotide sequence: TGTGCCAGCAGCCTAACCGGGACTAGTAGATGGAATGAGCAGTTCTTC. Translating it yields CASSLTGTSRWNEQFF.

The CDR3 coding sequence is TGCAGTGCTCGGACTAGCGCCCTAGGCGAGCAGTACTTC. Protein product: CSARTSALGEQYF. This rearrangement joins TRBV20-1 to TRBJ2-7, with 9 bases that match TRBD2. The CDR3 consists of 13 residues. CDR1 DFQATT and CDR2 SNEGSKA come from the germline V gene (reference sequence). V lost 5 bases to trimming and J lost 6 bases; unmatched junction nucleotides: 8.

In its sample, this clonotype was seen a few times. The chain couples TRBV20-1 to TRBJ2-3; the D gene could be TRBD1 or TRBD2 (5 bases each). In germline, CDR1 is DFQATT, CDR2 SNEGSKA (reference sequence). V lost 3 bases, J lost 0 bases, and 10 bases lay in between. This CDR3 comprises 14 residues. The CDR3 spells CSASGAGSTDTQYF. CDR3 DNA: TGCAGTGCTAGCGGGGCTGGGAGCACAGATACGCAGTATTTT.

Ten or more counts support this clonotype. This chain uses TRBV7-3 with TRBJ2-7; D might be TRBD2 (6 bases). With 5 bases removed from V and 7 bases from J, the gap between germline ends came to 18 bases. The length of the CDR3 is 14 residues. CDR1 and CDR2 (germline): SGHTA, FQGTGA. CDR3: CASSTRDSTLEQYF. The CDR3 nucleotides are TGTGCCAGCAGCACTAGGGACTCAACTCTGGAGCAGTACTTC.

The chain uses TRBV30 and TRBJ2-1; D remains unclear. The CDR3 runs to 13 residues. Germline V gene data show CDR1 as GTSNPN and CDR2 as SVGIG (reference sequence). Trimming left V 2 bases short and J 6 bases short, with 11 bases between. The CDR3 spells CAWSLSDGNEQFF. CDR3 bases: TGTGCCTGGAGTCTCAGTGACGGCAATGAGCAGTTCTTC. The full variable domain, rest sourced from reference TRBV30 and TRBJ2-1, is SQTIHQWPATLVQPVGSPLSLECTVEGTSNPNLYWYRQAAGRGLQLLFYSVGIGQISSEVPQNLSASRPQDRQFILSSKKLLLSDSGFYLCAWSLSDGNEQFFGPGTRLTVL.

This clonotype has more than one count but fewer than ten. V is TRBV2 and J is TRBJ2-7, with D tentatively TRBD2 (5 bases). The ends were cut back, 5 bases at V and 1 base at J, with 12 bases in the middle. The germline V gene has CDR1 SNHLY and CDR2 FYNNEI. This CDR3 is built from 14 residues. CDR3 nucleotide sequence: TGTGCCAGCAGTCCCGGTAGCGAGTCCTACGAGCAGTACTTC. This translates into CASSPGSESYEQYF.

This clonotype was seen only a few times. This chain joins TRBV7-9 and TRBJ2-1, with 8 bases that match TRBD1. The germline V gene has CDR1 SEHNR and CDR2 FQNEAQ (reference sequence). V lost 4 bases to trimming and J lost 7 bases; unmatched junction nucleotides: 6. The CDR3 covers 14 residues. The CDR3 here is CASSYDRGGNEQFF. CDR3 coding DNA: TGTGCCAGCAGCTATGACAGGGGAGGTAATGAGCAGTTCTTC.

The table lists this clonotype with many counts. The chain combines TRBV6-6 with TRBJ2-7, with 9 bases lining up with TRBD2. CDR3 length equals 15 residues. The trim removed 2 bases at V and 2 bases at J, leaving 4 bases unmatched. Germline CDR1 and CDR2: MNHNY and SVGAGI (reference sequence). The CDR3 coding sequence is TGTGCCAGCAGTTACCTAGCGGGACAAACCTACGAGCAGTACTTC. The encoded protein is CASSYLAGQTYEQYF.

This clonotype appeared many times. The chain recombines TRBV7-2 with TRBJ2-5; D gene ambiguous. Trimming removed 3 bases from V and 1 base from J, with 9 bases in between. The germline V gene encodes CDR1 SGHTA and CDR2 FQGNSA. This CDR3 comprises 14 residues. The DNA of the CDR3 is TGTGCCAGCAGCTTTGGATTAGTCCAAGAGACCCAGTACTTC. This codes for CASSFGLVQETQYF.